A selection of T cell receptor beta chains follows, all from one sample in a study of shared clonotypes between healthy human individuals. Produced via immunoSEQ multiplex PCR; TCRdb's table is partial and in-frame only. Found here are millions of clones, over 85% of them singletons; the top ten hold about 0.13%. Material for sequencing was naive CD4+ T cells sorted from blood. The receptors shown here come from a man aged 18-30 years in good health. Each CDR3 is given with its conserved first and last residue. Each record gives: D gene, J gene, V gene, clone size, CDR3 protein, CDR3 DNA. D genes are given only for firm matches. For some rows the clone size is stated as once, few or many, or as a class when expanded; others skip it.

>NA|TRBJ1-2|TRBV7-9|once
CASGRPPNYGYTF
TGTGCCAGCGGTAGGCCCCCTAACTATGGCTACACCTTC
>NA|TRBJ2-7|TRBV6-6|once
CASSYDGPAYEQYF
TGTGCCAGCAGTTACGACGGACCGGCATACGAGCAGTACTTC
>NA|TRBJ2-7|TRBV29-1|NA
CSVDDTGDEQYF
TGCAGCGTTGACGACACCGGGGACGAGCAGTACTTC
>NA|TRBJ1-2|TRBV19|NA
CATEEVNYGYTF
TGTGCCACTGAAGAGGTGAACTATGGCTACACCTTC
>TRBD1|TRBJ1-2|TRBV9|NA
CASSVGQGANYGYTF
TGTGCCAGCAGCGTGGGACAGGGAGCTAACTATGGCTACACCTTC
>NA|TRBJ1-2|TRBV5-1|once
CASSLSTVNYGYTF
TGCGCCAGCAGCTTGAGTACAGTCAACTATGGCTACACCTTC
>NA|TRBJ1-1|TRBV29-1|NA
CSVERRMNTEAFF
TGCAGCGTTGAACGACGGATGAACACTGAAGCTTTCTTT
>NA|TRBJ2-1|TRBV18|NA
CASSPPRQYNEQFF
TGTGCCAGCTCACCACCGCGACAGTACAATGAGCAGTTCTTC
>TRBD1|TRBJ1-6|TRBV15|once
CATSRERTGRGSYNSPLHF
TGTGCCACCAGCAGAGAAAGGACAGGGAGGGGCTCCTATAATTCACCCCTCCACTTT
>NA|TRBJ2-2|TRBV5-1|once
CASRLNQDTGELFF
TGCGCCAGCAGGCTCAACCAGGACACCGGGGAGCTGTTTTTT
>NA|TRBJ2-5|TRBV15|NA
CATSRDSLIARGLQETQYF
TGTGCCACCAGCAGAGATTCCCTTATCGCCCGGGGTCTTCAAGAGACCCAGTACTTC
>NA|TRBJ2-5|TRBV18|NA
CASSPLQGNQETQYF
TGTGCCAGCTCACCGTTACAGGGTAATCAAGAGACCCAGTACTTC
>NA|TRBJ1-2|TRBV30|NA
CAWQASVDYGYTF
TGTGCCTGGCAAGCGAGTGTGGACTATGGCTACACCTTC
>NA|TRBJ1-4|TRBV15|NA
CATSPGWGTRGEKLFF
TGTGCCACCAGTCCCGGGTGGGGAACCAGGGGTGAAAAACTGTTTTTT
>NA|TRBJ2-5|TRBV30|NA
CAWRRMGQETQYF
TGTGCCTGGAGGAGAATGGGCCAAGAGACCCAGTACTTC
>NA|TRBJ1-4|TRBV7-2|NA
CASSLFEGEKLFF
TGTGCCAGCAGCTTGTTTGAGGGGGAAAAACTGTTTTTT
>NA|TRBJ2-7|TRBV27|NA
CASSTSRQPAYEQYF
NA
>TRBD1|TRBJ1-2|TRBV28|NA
CASSGQGNYGYTF
TGTGCCAGCAGTGGACAGGGAAACTATGGCTACACCTTC
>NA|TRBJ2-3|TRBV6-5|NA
CASSYSITGTDTQYF
TGTGCCAGCAGTTACTCGATTACGGGCACAGATACGCAGTATTTT
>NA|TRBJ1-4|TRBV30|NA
CAWSVVGEKLFF
TGTGCCTGGAGTGTTGTGGGGGAAAAACTGTTTTTT
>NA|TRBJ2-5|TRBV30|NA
CAWSLRAAETQYF
TGTGCCTGGTCCTTACGAGCTGCGGAGACCCAGTACTTC
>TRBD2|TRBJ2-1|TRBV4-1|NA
CASSPGLAGVSSYNEQFF
TGCGCCAGCAGCCCGGGACTAGCGGGGGTCAGCTCCTACAATGAGCAGTTCTTC
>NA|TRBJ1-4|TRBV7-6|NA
CASSLAGQGNEKLFF
TGTGCCAGCAGCTTAGCGGGCCAGGGAAATGAAAAACTGTTTTTT
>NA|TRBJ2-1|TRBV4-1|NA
CASSQAVGAPYNEQFF
TGCGCCAGCAGCCAAGCCGTCGGGGCCCCATACAATGAGCAGTTCTTC